These 26 T cell receptor beta chains came from one sample sequenced in a study of shared clonotypes between healthy human individuals. Sequencing used immunoSEQ multiplex PCR; TCRdb keeps in-frame clones, though not all of them. The sample records around 600,000 clones, about 97% being singletons. Sequences were obtained from naive CD4+ T cells sorted from blood. Subset in this sample: CD45RA+ positively selected. Receptors originate from a woman in her 30s in good health.

The V and J genes are TRBV5-1 and TRBJ2-2; D unresolved. Germline CDR1 reads SGHRS; CDR2 reads YFSETQ. This CDR3 has 13 residues. Between the trimmed V and J ends, which lost 5 bases and 7 bases, there was a span of 12 bases. In nucleotides, the CDR3 is TGCGCCAGCAGGGTGGAGAACTACGGGGAGCTGTTTTTT. This translates into CASRVENYGELFF.

This clone came up once. The chain has TRBV6-1 and TRBJ2-5; 7 bases match TRBD1. The germline gives CDR1 MNHNS, CDR2 SASEGT. J was trimmed by 3 bases and V by 10 bases; bases with no gene match: 14. The CDR3 sequence is 15 residues long. This CDR3 reads CATSYWTGDKETQYF. DNA of the CDR3: TGTGCCACCTCTTACTGGACAGGAGATAAAGAGACCCAGTACTTC.

V gene TRBV5-4 combines with J gene TRBJ2-5, with 12 bases identical to TRBD2. The J call may be mistaken, given a closer DNA end match to TRBJ2-7. Germline V lookup: CDR1 SGHNT, CDR2 YYREEE (reference sequence). CDR3 length: 18 residues. The DNA for the CDR3 is TGTGCCAGCAGCTTGGCTTTGACTAGCGGGAGTAGCTCCTACGAGCAGTACTTC. It codes for CASSLALTSGSSSYEQYF.

V usage is TRBV29-1 and J usage is TRBJ1-1; D gene ambiguous. This CDR3 comprises 12 residues. Trimming took 4 bases from V and 1 from J, leaving 7 bases between them. Germline loops: CDR1 SQVTM, CDR2 ANQGSEA. CDR3 in amino acids: CSVGRENTEAFF. The CDR3 DNA follows: TGCAGCGTTGGAAGGGAGAACACTGAAGCTTTCTTT.

As for this clone: The same CDR3 is also encoded by other DNA sequences in this sample. The V and J genes are TRBV18 and TRBJ2-7; tentative D call: TRBD2 (6 bases). Per germline, CDR1 KGHSH and CDR2 LQKENI. The CDR3 has 15 residues. Trimming removed 0 bases at V and 1 base at J, with 10 bases between. CDR3 DNA: TGTGCCAGCTCACCACCGGGGGGAAGTTCCTACGAGCAGTACTTC. Translating gives CASSPPGGSSYEQYF.

The J gene is TRBJ2-5, the V gene TRBV6-1; 7 nucleotides line up with TRBD2. Germline V gene data show CDR1 as MNHNS and CDR2 as SASEGT. With V trimmed by 0 bases and J by 4 bases, 8 bases remained unmatched. The CDR3 covers 16 residues. CDR3 sequence: CASSEAYGSSGETQYF. The CDR3 nucleotides read TGTGCCAGCAGTGAAGCCTATGGGTCTAGCGGAGAGACCCAGTACTTC.

V usage is TRBV6-5 and J usage is TRBJ1-5; D is ambiguous. CDR3 length: 13 amino acids. Germline loops: CDR1 MNHEY, CDR2 SVGAGI. The V end was cut by 4 bases, the J end by 6 bases, with 10 bases between. This chain's CDR3 is CASSSSRFQPQHF. The CDR3 DNA is TGTGCCAGCAGTTCCTCCCGTTTTCAGCCCCAGCATTTT.

V is TRBV5-8 and J is TRBJ2-1; 11 bases are shared with TRBD2. The germline gives CDR1 SGHTS, CDR2 YDEGEE. The CDR3 totals 15 residues. V lost 2 bases and J lost 9; bases outside the gene matches: 7. DNA for the CDR3: TGTGCCAGCAGCTTCGTAGCGGGAGGGCGGAGTGAGCAGTTCTTC. This translates into CASSFVAGGRSEQFF.

This clone was picked up one time. The rearrangement links TRBV30 to TRBJ2-2; possibly TRBD1 for D (6 bases). V dropped 1 base and J dropped 4 bases, with 10 bases sitting between them. The CDR3 covers 14 residues. Germline CDR1 is GTSNPN and CDR2 is SVGIG (reference sequence). CDR3 bases: TGTGCCTGGAGTGCAGGGGTTGGCACCGGGGAGCTGTTTTTT. It specifies CAWSAGVGTGELFF.

The V call is TRBV7-6, the J call TRBJ1-3; possible D gene TRBD1, 5 bases. CDR3 length: 16 residues. CDR1 and CDR2 from the germline V gene are SGHVS and FNYEAQ. V was shortened by 5 bases and J by 1 base, with 15 bases between the two germline ends. In nucleotides, the CDR3 is TGTGCCAGCAGCCCATTCAGGGCCCCTTCTGGAAACACCATATATTTT. This gives the protein CASSPFRAPSGNTIYF. Full variable domain (missing parts from reference TRBV7-6 and TRBJ1-3): GAGVSQSPRYKVTKRGQDVALRCDPISGHVSLYWYRQALGQGPEFLTYFNYEAQQDKSGLPNDRFSAERPEGSISTLTIQRTEQRDSAMYRCASSPFRAPSGNTIYFGEGSWLTVV.

This chain links TRBV11-3 with TRBJ1-1, with D possibly TRBD1 on 5 matching bases. Trimming pared 6 bases from V and 0 bases from J, leaving 14 bases between. CDR1 SGHNT and CDR2 YENEEA come from the germline V gene. This CDR3 is 15 amino acids long. As DNA, the CDR3 is TGTGCCAGCAGGGAGAACACGGACATGAACACTGAAGCTTTCTTT. This sequence encodes CASRENTDMNTEAFF.

This chain connects TRBV5-1 to TRBJ2-7; D gene uncertain. Germline assignment: CDR1 SGHRS and CDR2 YFSETQ. The CDR3 covers 15 residues. With 7 bases removed from V and 0 bases from J, the gap between germline ends came to 17 bases. DNA of the CDR3: TGCGCCAGCCGGCCGTTCGAGTCCTCCTCCTACGAGCAGTACTTC. Translation: CASRPFESSSYEQYF.

V and J are TRBV19 and TRBJ1-5; D is perhaps TRBD1 (5 bases). CDR3 length: 14 residues. Germline V CDR1 and CDR2: LNHDA, SQIVND (reference sequence). V dropped 2 bases and J dropped 5 bases, with 10 bases sitting between them. The CDR3 sequence is CASSIPRVDQPQHF. DNA of the CDR3: TGTGCCAGTAGTATACCCAGGGTGGATCAGCCCCAGCATTTT.

The chain recombines TRBV4-1 with TRBJ2-2, with 11 bases matching TRBD1. Germline V gives CDR1 MGHRA, CDR2 YSYEKL. The CDR3 is made up of 16 amino acids. Trimming at V came to 3 bases and at J to 2 bases, leaving 2 bases not matched to a gene. Here the CDR3 DNA reads TGCGCCAGCAGCCAGGACAGGGGGCTCAACACCGGGGAGCTGTTTTTT. Translation gives CASSQDRGLNTGELFF.

The chain has TRBV20-1 and TRBJ1-2; D remains ambiguous. The CDR3 is 11 amino acids. V lost 3 bases and J 4 bases, leaving 6 bases between the germline ends. The V gene's germline CDR1 is DFQATT and CDR2 SNEGSKA (reference sequence). CDR3 bases: TGCAGTGCTAGGGAGGTCTATGGCTACACCTTC. Translation gives CSAREVYGYTF.

The J gene is TRBJ2-7, the V gene TRBV28; D is perhaps TRBD1 or TRBD2 (5 bases each). This CDR3 spans 13 amino acids. Germline loops: CDR1 MDHEN, CDR2 SYDVKM. With 6 bases removed from V and 6 bases from J, the gap between germline ends came to 15 bases. The CDR3 reads CASRGTGLFEQYF. CDR3 DNA: TGTGCCAGCAGAGGGACGGGGCTCTTCGAGCAGTACTTC.

In this sample, this clone turned up once. A read error may produce the germline difference seen at one junction end. The chain recombines TRBV20-1 with TRBJ1-2, with 8 bases lining up with TRBD1. The CDR3 extends over 11 amino acids. The germline CDR1 and CDR2 sequences are DFQATT and SNEGSKA (reference sequence). CDR3 residues: CSASRRGRIAF. The CDR3 DNA follows: TGCAGTGCTAGTCGCAGGGGGCGGATCGCCTTC.

The J gene is TRBJ1-2, the V gene TRBV29-1; the D is unclear. V was shortened by 4 bases and J by 8 bases, with 14 bases between the two germline ends. Germline CDR1 SQVTM, CDR2 ANQGSEA. The CDR3 is made up of 12 amino acids. The DNA for the CDR3 is TGCAGCGTTGTCAACAGAAGGTACGGCTACACCTTC. Its translation is CSVVNRRYGYTF.

The chain couples TRBV18 to TRBJ1-1; no firm D call. Germline V CDR1 and CDR2: KGHSH, LQKENI. V gave up 1 base and J gave up 2 bases, with 11 bases separating them. The CDR3 extends over 15 amino acids. In DNA, the CDR3 is TGTGCCAGCTCACCACGAAGGCAGACTAACACTGAAGCTTTCTTT. This translates into CASSPRRQTNTEAFF.

This clone was seen only once. This rearrangement joins TRBV30 to TRBJ2-7; a possible D gene is TRBD2 (7 bases). The length of the CDR3 is 11 residues. V dropped 8 bases and J dropped 7 bases, with 15 bases sitting between them. Germline CDR1 is GTSNPN and CDR2 is SVGIG (reference sequence). This CDR3 reads CAGGARWEQYF. The CDR3 DNA follows: TGTGCCGGGGGGGCCAGATGGGAGCAGTACTTC.

CDR3 in DNA: TGTGCCAGCAGGGATCAGGGCAACTCTGGAAACACCATATATTTT. As protein: CASRDQGNSGNTIYF. The chain is built from TRBV28 and TRBJ1-3, with D perhaps TRBD1 (5 bases). The CDR3 is 15 amino acids. V was cut by 6 bases and J by 0 bases, with 12 bases left in between. Germline V CDR1 and CDR2: MDHEN, SYDVKM.

The chain combines TRBV18 with TRBJ1-1, with D hard to call. Between the trimmed V and J ends, which lost 3 bases and 6 bases, there was a span of 14 bases. This CDR3 contains 14 residues. Germline V gives CDR1 KGHSH, CDR2 LQKENI. CDR3 sequence (DNA): TGTGCCAGCTCACCGTTAGATCGGAGCGCTGAAGCTTTCTTT. Translating it yields CASSPLDRSAEAFF.

This sequence joins TRBV28 and TRBJ2-6; perhaps TRBD1 as D (5 bases). The CDR3 spans 14 residues. The germline V and J ends were trimmed by 6 bases and 10 bases, with 16 bases remaining between them. Germline lookup yields CDR1 MDHEN and CDR2 SYDVKM. DNA for the CDR3: TGTGCCAGCAGCCTCGGACAAACCTGGAACGTCCTGACTTTC. Its translation: CASSLGQTWNVLTF.

This rearrangement joins TRBV6-4 to TRBJ1-1; D gene ambiguous. V gave up 3 bases and J gave up 6 bases, with 14 bases separating them. The CDR3 totals 14 residues. CDR1 is MRHNA, CDR2 SNTAGT, per germline. CDR3 residues: CASSEDLGISEAFF. In DNA, the CDR3 is TGTGCCAGCAGTGAAGATTTGGGGATCTCTGAAGCTTTCTTT.

In nucleotides, the CDR3 is TGTGCCAGCAGTGCACCCGGGGGACCCGATATGGGGAATGAGCAGTTCTTC. The encoded protein is CASSAPGGPDMGNEQFF. The chain employs TRBV28 and TRBJ2-1, with D possibly being TRBD2 (6 bases). The V and J ends lost 5 bases and 7 bases respectively, with 24 bases between them. Germline V lookup: CDR1 MDHEN, CDR2 SYDVKM. The CDR3 consists of 17 residues.

The V and J genes are TRBV5-1 and TRBJ1-5; 8 bases line up with TRBD1. Trimming cost V 4 bases and J 3 bases; bases outside gene matches: 6. Germline CDR1 reads SGHRS; CDR2 reads YFSETQ. This CDR3 has 15 residues. CDR3 protein: CASSLTGANNQPQHF. The DNA for the CDR3 is TGCGCCAGCAGCCTGACAGGGGCCAACAATCAGCCCCAGCATTTT.